The sequence of this TCR beta chain was determined in a study of blood T cell repertoires in COVID-19. Study details: There were acute and convalescent COVID-19 samples, and they came from the United States, Italy and Spain. PBMCs, B-cell-depleted T cells, or T cells provided the cDNA or gDNA that made up the material.

V was pared by 1 base and J by 0 bases, with 7 bases between. This CDR3 has 15 amino acids. Germline V gene data show CDR1 as SGHRS and CDR2 as YFSETQ. Per the authors' pipeline: The authors estimated nucleated cell counts from reference gene primer amplification. Libraries were prepared by immunoSEQ multiplex PCR; TCRdb keeps only in-frame clonotypes and omits some of them. The V and J calls and clone size are taken from that table; D and trimming were inferred from the DNA. The profile shows over 45,000 clones, around 80% of them singletons. This clone was seen just once. The rearrangement joins TRBV5-1 to TRBJ1-4; no clear D. The TCR sequence derives from a human donor in a cohort sampled during active or convalescent COVID-19. Sequences were obtained from peripheral blood. The CDR3 spells CASSLSLATNEKLFF. The CDR3 coding sequence is TGCGCCAGCAGCTTGAGCTTAGCAACTAATGAAAAACTGTTTTTT.